This TCR beta chain comes out of a study of blood T cell repertoires in COVID-19. This CDR3 contains 15 residues. CDR1 and CDR2 from the germline V gene are LNHDA and SQIVND (reference sequence). J lost 8 bases, V lost 3 bases, and 8 bases had no gene match. Profiling relied on immunoSEQ multiplex PCR, and the TCRdb table lists in-frame clones only, not all of them. The sample carries 350,000 to 400,000 clones, around 87% recorded once. The receptor's source is a man in his late teens or twenties with active or convalescent COVID-19. The chain joins TRBV19 to TRBJ1-3; 9 nucleotides line up with TRBD1. Sequenced sample: peripheral blood. This CDR3 reads CASSISGTGKDTIYF. The CDR3 bases are TGTGCCAGTAGTATCTCCGGGACAGGGAAAGACACCATATATTTT.